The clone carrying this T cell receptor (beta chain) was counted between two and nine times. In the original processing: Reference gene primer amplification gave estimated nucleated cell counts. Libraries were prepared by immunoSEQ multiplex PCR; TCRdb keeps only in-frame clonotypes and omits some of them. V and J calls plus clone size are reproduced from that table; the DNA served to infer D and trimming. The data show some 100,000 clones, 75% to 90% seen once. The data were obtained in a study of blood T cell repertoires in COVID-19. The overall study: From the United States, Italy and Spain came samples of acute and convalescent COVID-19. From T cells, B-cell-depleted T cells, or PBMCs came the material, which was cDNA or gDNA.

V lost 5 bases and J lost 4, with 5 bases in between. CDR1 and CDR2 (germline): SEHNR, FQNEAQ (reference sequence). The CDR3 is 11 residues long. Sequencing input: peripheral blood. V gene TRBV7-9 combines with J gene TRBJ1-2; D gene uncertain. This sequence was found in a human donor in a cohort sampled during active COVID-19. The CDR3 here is CASSPSYGYTF. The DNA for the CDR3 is TGTGCCAGCAGCCCCAGCTATGGCTACACCTTC.